The 29 T cell receptor beta chains given below trace back to one sample, sequenced in a study of blood T cells in healthy people across ages. A sample-barcoded 5' primer and a J-beta primer mix were used in a second PCR of roughly 7 to 11 cycles. TCRdb re-called the 5' RACE reads through MiXCR, storing one row per CDR3 protein. Among 750,000 or so distinct CDR3 sequences, more than 20% were seen once, and the ten largest hold roughly 9%. The same specimen was also included in a second study, on T cells of mothers and their children.

The sequenced sample was blood. These receptors were taken from a boy aged 5-17 years in good health.

This clonotype came up a few times. CDR3 nucleotides: TGTGCCAGCAGTTCCAAACATCCTCCGACAGCGCAAGAGACCCAGTACTTC. This sequence encodes CASSSKHPPTAQETQYF. The chain combines TRBV27 with TRBJ2-5, with D maybe TRBD1 (5 bases). V dropped 4 bases and J dropped 2 bases, with 20 bases sitting between them. Germline V gene sequence: CDR1 MNHEY, CDR2 SMNVEV (reference sequence). The CDR3 is 17 amino acids.

This clonotype has a count of ten or more. V and J are TRBV11-2 and TRBJ1-1; 10 bases are shared with TRBD1. There are 12 residues in the CDR3. The germline V gene encodes CDR1 SGHAT and CDR2 FQNNGV. V lost 5 bases to trimming and J lost 8 bases; unmatched junction nucleotides: 2. The CDR3 protein is CASSPGQGEAFF. CDR3 sequence (DNA): TGTGCCAGCAGCCCGGGACAGGGGGAAGCTTTCTTT.

CDR3 DNA sequence: TGTGCCAGCAGTCCCGACAGTGGCGCGCTCTATGGCTACACCTTC. The encoded protein is CASSPDSGALYGYTF. The rearrangement links TRBV12-3 or TRBV12-4 to TRBJ1-2; maybe TRBD1 (5 bases). Deletions cut 5 bases from V and 4 bases from J, with 17 bases between. This CDR3 comprises 15 residues.

J is TRBJ2-3 and V is TRBV7-9, with 10 positions matching TRBD2. Per germline, CDR1 SEHNR and CDR2 FQNEAQ (reference sequence). The V gene end was trimmed by 2 bases and the J gene end by 4 bases; junction bases not matched to a gene: 9. The CDR3 length is 17 residues. The CDR3 DNA reads as TGTGCCAGCAGCTTATCTCCGGGGCTAGCGGGGGCAGATACGCAGTATTTT. Protein sequence: CASSLSPGLAGADTQYF.

The DNA for the CDR3 is TGTGCCAGCACCGGGACAGCAGATCTCTACGAGCAGTACTTC. Translation gives CASTGTADLYEQYF. The chain uses TRBV2 and TRBJ2-7, with TRBD1 identical over 7 bases. Trimming at V came to 7 bases and at J to 3 bases, leaving 9 bases not matched to a gene. This CDR3 region has 14 residues. Germline V gives CDR1 SNHLY, CDR2 FYNNEI.

The chain joins TRBV15 to TRBJ2-1, with D perhaps matching TRBD2 (6 bases). There are 15 residues in the CDR3. V shed 3 bases and J shed 6 bases, with 15 bases lying between them. Germline V gives CDR1 LNHNV, CDR2 YYDKDF (reference sequence). The CDR3 coding sequence is TGTGCCACCAGCAGTCAAAGCTTGGGAGGCAATGAGCAGTTCTTC. It codes for CATSSQSLGGNEQFF.

In this sample, this clonotype turned up a few times. This chain links TRBV15 with TRBJ1-4; D not resolved. Germline CDR1 reads LNHNV; CDR2 reads YYDKDF (reference sequence). The CDR3 runs to 17 residues. The germline V and J ends were trimmed by 3 bases and 5 bases, with 19 bases remaining between them. In DNA, the CDR3 is TGTGCCACCAGCAGGCAACTCCGGGCCTCATCAAATGAAAAACTGTTTTTT. Translation: CATSRQLRASSNEKLFF. Variable domain in full (rest from reference TRBV15 and TRBJ1-4): DAMVIQNPRYQVTQFGKPVTLSCSQTLNHNVMYWYQQKSSQAPKLLFHYYDKDFNNEADTPDNFQSRRPNTSFCFLDIRSPGLGDTAMYLCATSRQLRASSNEKLFFGSGTQLSVL.

The chain links TRBV6-6 to TRBJ1-4; D is undetermined. V was cut by 5 bases and J by 13 bases, with 17 bases left in between. Per germline, CDR1 MNHNY and CDR2 SVGAGI (reference sequence). The CDR3 is 13 residues long. CDR3 nucleotide sequence: TGTGCCAGCAGTACGGATCTAAGTGAGGGACTGTTTTTT. Amino acids: CASSTDLSEGLFF.

CDR3 amino acids: CASSAYGLPTDTQYF. CDR3 nucleotides: TGTGCCAGCAGCGCATACGGACTACCCACAGATACGCAGTATTTT. The rearrangement uses TRBV9 and TRBJ2-3; tentatively, D is TRBD2 (6 bases). The CDR3 extends over 15 amino acids. Trimming took 3 bases from V and 2 from J, leaving 13 bases between them. The germline V gene has CDR1 SGDLS and CDR2 YYNGEE.

This chain uses TRBV7-2 with TRBJ2-3; 10 nucleotides align to TRBD2. The germline CDR1 and CDR2 sequences are SGHTA and FQGNSA. The CDR3 has 16 residues. The junction had 11 bases not matched to a gene; V was cut back by 5 bases and J by 6 bases. CDR3 residues: CASSPSQRGGGDTQYF. In nucleotides, the CDR3 is TGTGCCAGCAGCCCAAGTCAGCGGGGGGGCGGGGATACGCAGTATTTT. The variable domain in full, completed from reference TRBV7-2 and TRBJ2-3, reads GAGVSQSPSNKVTEKGKDVELRCDPISGHTALYWYRQSLGQGLEFLIYFQGNSAPDKSGLPSDRFSAERTGGSVSTLTIQRTQQEDSAVYLCASSPSQRGGGDTQYFGPGTRLTVL.

The V and J genes are TRBV7-9 and TRBJ2-2; the D gene is possibly TRBD2 (5 bases). Germline CDR1 SEHNR, CDR2 FQNEAQ (reference sequence). Trimming left V 6 bases short and J 3 bases short, with 5 bases between. The length of the CDR3 is 12 residues. The chain's CDR3 is CASRLDTGELFF. The DNA for the CDR3 is TGTGCCAGCAGACTAGACACCGGGGAGCTGTTTTTT.

This clonotype has a handful of counts. The rearrangement uses TRBV7-9 and TRBJ1-2; no reliable D call. CDR3 length equals 12 residues. V lost 5 bases and J 3 bases, leaving 7 bases between the germline ends. The germline CDR1 and CDR2 sequences are SEHNR and FQNEAQ (reference sequence). Written as DNA, the CDR3 is TGTGCCAGCAGCGTAACAGACTATGGCTACACCTTC. Its translation: CASSVTDYGYTF.

Only one count was recorded for this clonotype. The chain is built from TRBV7-9 and TRBJ2-5; unclear D gene. V was clipped by 4 bases and J by 5 bases, with 17 bases between them. Per germline, CDR1 SEHNR and CDR2 FQNEAQ (reference sequence). The length of the CDR3 is 15 residues. The CDR3 DNA reads as TGTGCCAGCAGCTCCCCAGGACCTGCAATGGAGACCCAGTACTTC. Protein product: CASSSPGPAMETQYF.

This clonotype was seen only once. V usage is TRBV28 and J usage is TRBJ2-5; 10 bases are a match to TRBD2. This CDR3 has 16 amino acids. Germline CDR1 and CDR2: MDHEN and SYDVKM. V trimming: 5 bases; J trimming: 7 bases; junction bases outside the gene matches: 13. The CDR3 bases are TGTGCCAGCAGTGATTCAGCGGGAGGGGGAAGAGGGACCCAGTACTTC. Translating gives CASSDSAGGGRGTQYF.

This clonotype was counted a few times. The chain combines TRBV29-1 with TRBJ2-7; 7 bases match TRBD1. The CDR3 length is 12 residues. The germline CDR1 and CDR2 sequences are SQVTM and ANQGSEA. V lost 6 bases, J lost 2 bases, and 4 bases stayed unmatched. Written as DNA, the CDR3 is TGCAGCGTCCGGACAGGAGCCTACGAGCAGTACTTC. It encodes CSVRTGAYEQYF.

This clonotype came up a few times. The genes are TRBV5-1 and TRBJ2-1; D is uncertain. CDR1 and CDR2 from the germline V gene are SGHRS and YFSETQ. Deletions cut 4 bases from V and 8 bases from J, with 13 bases between. The CDR3 spans 13 residues. CDR3 amino acids: CASSLAPRDEQFF. The CDR3, as DNA: TGCGCCAGCAGCCTGGCTCCTCGTGATGAGCAGTTCTTC.

The chain combines TRBV5-1 with TRBJ2-2, with D perhaps matching TRBD2 (5 bases). The CDR3 sequence is 16 residues long. V shed 4 bases and J shed 3 bases, with 16 bases lying between them. The germline V gene has CDR1 SGHRS and CDR2 YFSETQ. The CDR3 coding sequence is TGCGCCAGCAGCCGGGGAGAACTACCCGACACCGGGGAGCTGTTTTTT. It yields the protein CASSRGELPDTGELFF.

This chain joins TRBV7-8 and TRBJ2-1; no reliable D call. Trimming removed 1 base at V and 0 bases at J, with 10 bases between. The CDR3 spans 16 residues. Germline values: CDR1 SGHVS, CDR2 FQNEAQ. The CDR3 is CASSLVMAYSYNEQFF. Written as DNA, the CDR3 is TGTGCCAGCAGCTTAGTCATGGCCTACTCCTACAATGAGCAGTTCTTC.

The chain combines TRBV7-2 with TRBJ2-1, with D maybe TRBD1 (6 bases). The CDR3 consists of 16 residues. The V gene lost 4 bases and the J gene lost 6 bases, with 19 bases spanning the gap. The germline CDR1 and CDR2 sequences are SGHTA and FQGNSA. The chain's CDR3 is CASSWRIGQTSNEQFF. CDR3 DNA: TGTGCCAGCAGCTGGCGGATCGGACAGACATCCAATGAGCAGTTCTTC.

This clonotype has more than one count but fewer than ten. The DNA of the CDR3 is TGTGCCAGCAGCCAGACTAGAGGCGAGCAGTACTTC. Translated: CASSQTRGEQYF. V usage is TRBV5-5 and J usage is TRBJ2-7; D perhaps matches TRBD2 (6 bases). The V end was cut by 4 bases, the J end by 6 bases, with 11 bases between. Germline lookup yields CDR1 SGHKS and CDR2 YYEKEE (reference sequence). The CDR3 loop spans 12 amino acids. Supplemented by reference TRBV5-5 and TRBJ2-7, the full variable domain reads DAGVTQSPTHLIKTRGQQVTLRCSPISGHKSVSWYQQVLGQGPQFIFQYYEKEERGRGNFPDRFSARQFPNYSSELNVNALLLGDSALYLCASSQTRGEQYFGPGTRLTVT.

The CDR3 protein is CASSVGVLNTEAFF. CDR3 bases: TGTGCCAGCAGCGTAGGGGTGTTGAACACTGAAGCTTTCTTT. The chain is built from TRBV9 and TRBJ1-1; D is uncertain. The V end lost 0 bases, the J end lost 0 bases, and 6 bases lay between the germline ends. The CDR3 runs 14 residues. CDR1 and CDR2 (germline): SGDLS, YYNGEE.

The V and J genes are TRBV20-1 and TRBJ2-1; 8 nucleotides align to TRBD2. CDR1 and CDR2 (germline): DFQATT, SNEGSKA (reference sequence). V gave up 0 bases and J gave up 8 bases; unmatched junction bases: 9. This CDR3 has 15 amino acids. CDR3 sequence: CSARDIGRAVDEQFF. The CDR3 DNA reads TGCAGTGCTAGAGATATCGGGAGGGCCGTCGATGAGCAGTTCTTC.

The rearrangement uses TRBV10-3 and TRBJ2-6; D not resolved. Germline V gene lookup returns CDR1 ENHRY and CDR2 SYGVKD. With 3 bases removed from V and 0 bases from J, the gap between germline ends came to 18 bases. CDR3 size: 19 residues. CDR3 nucleotides: TGTGCCATCAGTGAATCGGAGTTGGGATTCCTCTCTGGGGCCAACGTCCTGACTTTC. It is translated as CAISESELGFLSGANVLTF.

This chain uses TRBV9 with TRBJ1-3; D is unresolved. V was cut by 0 bases and J by 8 bases, with 12 bases left in between. The CDR3 has 14 residues. Germline CDR1 SGDLS, CDR2 YYNGEE. The CDR3 nucleotides read TGTGCCAGCAGCGTAGTTGCCGTGTCTGACACCATATATTTT. It yields the protein CASSVVAVSDTIYF.

The rearrangement links TRBV29-1 to TRBJ2-5, with 9 bases lining up with TRBD2. This CDR3 is 13 amino acids long. Germline V gene sequence: CDR1 SQVTM, CDR2 ANQGSEA. Trimming at V came to 7 bases and at J to 4 bases, leaving 7 bases not matched to a gene. CDR3 loop: CSGGGGGRETQYF. CDR3 nucleotide sequence: TGCAGCGGCGGGGGGGGTGGACGAGAGACCCAGTACTTC.

About this clonotype: Here the CDR3 omits its conserved ending phenylalanine or tryptophan, so a read error is the likely source. J is TRBJ2-1 and V is TRBV20-1, with 12 bases matching TRBD2. The germline V gene has CDR1 DFQATT and CDR2 SNEGSKA (reference sequence). The junction had 7 bases not matched to a gene; V was cut back by 1 base and J by 0 bases. The CDR3 is made up of 18 amino acids. The CDR3 loop reads CSARVATSGGPSYNEQFS. DNA of the CDR3: TGCAGTGCTAGAGTCGCGACTAGCGGGGGCCCCTCCTACAATGAGCAGTTCTCC.

This clonotype was counted a few times. The V call is TRBV7-2, the J call TRBJ1-2; 9 bases are a match to TRBD1. In germline, CDR1 is SGHTA, CDR2 FQGNSA. The CDR3 totals 15 residues. V lost 4 bases to trimming and J lost 5 bases; unmatched junction nucleotides: 8. DNA for the CDR3: TGTGCCAGCAGCTCCTCCGGGACAGGGTTTTATGGCTACACCTTC. Protein: CASSSSGTGFYGYTF.

The table lists this clonotype with a few counts. The rearrangement joins TRBV4-2 to TRBJ1-2; 7 positions match TRBD1. The J segment lost 6 bases and the V segment lost 4 bases, leaving 8 bases of the junction unmatched. This CDR3 comprises 14 residues. From germline, CDR1 is LGHNA and CDR2 YNFKEQ. CDR3 loop: CASSPGQGEDGYTF. CDR3 sequence (DNA): TGTGCCAGCAGCCCAGGTCAGGGGGAGGATGGCTACACCTTC.

CDR3 region: CSAVKQGGQGGDEQYF. The CDR3 DNA follows: TGCAGCGCCGTAAAACAAGGGGGACAGGGGGGTGACGAGCAGTACTTC. The genes are TRBV29-1 and TRBJ2-7; 11 bases are shared with TRBD1. V gave up 7 bases and J gave up 5 bases; unmatched junction bases: 16. This CDR3 has 16 amino acids. Germline values: CDR1 SQVTM, CDR2 ANQGSEA.